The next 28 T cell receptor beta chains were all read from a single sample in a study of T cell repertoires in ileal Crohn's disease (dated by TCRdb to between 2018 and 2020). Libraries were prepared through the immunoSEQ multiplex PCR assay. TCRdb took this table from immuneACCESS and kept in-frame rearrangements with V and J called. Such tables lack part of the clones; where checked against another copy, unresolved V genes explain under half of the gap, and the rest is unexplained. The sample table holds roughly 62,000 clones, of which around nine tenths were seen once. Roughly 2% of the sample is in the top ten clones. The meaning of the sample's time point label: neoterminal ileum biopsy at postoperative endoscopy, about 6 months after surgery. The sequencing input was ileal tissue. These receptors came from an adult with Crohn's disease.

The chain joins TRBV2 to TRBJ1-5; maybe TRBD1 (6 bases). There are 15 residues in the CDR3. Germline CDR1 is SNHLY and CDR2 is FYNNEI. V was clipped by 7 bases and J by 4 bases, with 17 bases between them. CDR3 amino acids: CASTLETGLNQPQHF. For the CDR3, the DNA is TGTGCCAGCACGTTAGAGACAGGTTTAAATCAGCCCCAGCATTTT.

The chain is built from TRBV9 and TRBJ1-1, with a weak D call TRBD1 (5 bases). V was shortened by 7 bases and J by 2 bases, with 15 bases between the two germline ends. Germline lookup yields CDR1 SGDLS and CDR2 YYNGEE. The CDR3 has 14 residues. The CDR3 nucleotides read TGTGCCAGCGGAAAGGGAACAGGAAACACTGAAGCTTTCTTT. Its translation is CASGKGTGNTEAFF.

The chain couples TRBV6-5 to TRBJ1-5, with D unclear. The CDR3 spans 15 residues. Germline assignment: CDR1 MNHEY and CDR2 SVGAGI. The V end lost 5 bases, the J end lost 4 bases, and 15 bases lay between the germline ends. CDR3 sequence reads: CASSPLGIRNQPQHF. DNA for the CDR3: TGTGCCAGCAGTCCCCTCGGGATCCGAAATCAGCCCCAGCATTTT.

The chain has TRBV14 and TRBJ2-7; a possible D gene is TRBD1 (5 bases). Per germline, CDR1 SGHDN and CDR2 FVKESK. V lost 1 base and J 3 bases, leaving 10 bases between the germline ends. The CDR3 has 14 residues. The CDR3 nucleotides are TGTGCCAGCAGCCAAGCCCCAGGGCACTACGAGCAGTACTTC. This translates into CASSQAPGHYEQYF.

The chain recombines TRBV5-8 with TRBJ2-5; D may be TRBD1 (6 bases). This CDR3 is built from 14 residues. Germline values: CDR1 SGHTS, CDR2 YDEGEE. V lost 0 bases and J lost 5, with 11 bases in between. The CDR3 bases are TGTGCCAGCAGCTTGGGCACAGGGCAGGAGACCCAGTACTTC. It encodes CASSLGTGQETQYF.

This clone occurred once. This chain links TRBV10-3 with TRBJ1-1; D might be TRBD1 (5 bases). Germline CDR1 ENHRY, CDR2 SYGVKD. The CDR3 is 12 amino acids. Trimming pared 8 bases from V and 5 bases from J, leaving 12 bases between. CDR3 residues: CAISWQGTEAFF. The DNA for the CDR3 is TGTGCCATCTCCTGGCAGGGAACTGAAGCTTTCTTT.

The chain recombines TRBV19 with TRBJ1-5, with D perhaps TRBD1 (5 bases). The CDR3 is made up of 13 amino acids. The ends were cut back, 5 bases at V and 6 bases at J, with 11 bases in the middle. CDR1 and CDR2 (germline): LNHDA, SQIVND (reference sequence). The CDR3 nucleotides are TGTGCCAGTAGTTGGGGGGTTGGTCAGCCCCAGCATTTT. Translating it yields CASSWGVGQPQHF.

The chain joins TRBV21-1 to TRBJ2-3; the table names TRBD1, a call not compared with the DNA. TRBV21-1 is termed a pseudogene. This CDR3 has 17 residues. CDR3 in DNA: TGTGCCAGCAGCAAAGAGGCGACAGGGGCCCGCACAGATACGCAGTATTTT. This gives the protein CASSKEATGARTDTQYF.

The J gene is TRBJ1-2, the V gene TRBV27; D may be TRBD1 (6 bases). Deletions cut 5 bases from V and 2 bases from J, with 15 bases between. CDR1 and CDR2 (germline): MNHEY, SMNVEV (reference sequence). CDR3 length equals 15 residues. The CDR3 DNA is TGTGCCAGCAGTGGTAACAGGGTTGAGAACTATGGCTACACCTTC. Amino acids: CASSGNRVENYGYTF.

CDR3 DNA: TGTGCCAGCAGCCGGGACAGGGACTACGAGCAGTACGTC. Amino acid sequence: CASSRDRDYEQYV. The chain combines TRBV6-1 with TRBJ2-7; 9 bases match TRBD1. Germline V gene data show CDR1 as MNHNS and CDR2 as SASEGT. The CDR3 has 13 amino acids. V dropped 6 bases and J dropped 3; count of bases not matched to a gene: 3.

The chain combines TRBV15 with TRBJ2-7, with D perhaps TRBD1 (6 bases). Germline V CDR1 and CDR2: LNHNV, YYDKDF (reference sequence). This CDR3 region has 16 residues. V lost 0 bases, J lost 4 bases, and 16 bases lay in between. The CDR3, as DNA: TGTGCCACCAGCAGAGAAGGGGCGGCACAGGGATACGAGCAGTACTTC. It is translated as CATSREGAAQGYEQYF.

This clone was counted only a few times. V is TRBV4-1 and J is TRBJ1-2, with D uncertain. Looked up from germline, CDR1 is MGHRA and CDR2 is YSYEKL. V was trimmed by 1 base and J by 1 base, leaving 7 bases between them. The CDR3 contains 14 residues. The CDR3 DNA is TGCGCCAGCAGCCAAGCCGCGCTTAACTATGGCTACACCTTC. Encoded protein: CASSQAALNYGYTF.

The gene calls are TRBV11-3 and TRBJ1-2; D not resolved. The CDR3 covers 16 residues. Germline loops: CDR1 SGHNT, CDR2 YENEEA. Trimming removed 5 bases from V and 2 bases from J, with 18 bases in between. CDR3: CASSPRPDGNNYGYTF. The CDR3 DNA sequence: TGTGCCAGCAGCCCCAGACCGGACGGGAACAACTATGGCTACACCTTC.

The CDR3 region is CSVDMGQGGEKLFF. The CDR3 bases are TGCAGCGTTGATATGGGACAGGGAGGTGAAAAACTGTTTTTT. V gene TRBV29-1 combines with J gene TRBJ1-4; TRBD1 matches 9 bases. V was clipped by 3 bases and J by 7 bases; unmatched bases: 6. The germline V gene encodes CDR1 SQVTM and CDR2 ANQGSEA. The CDR3 has 14 residues. Using reference TRBV29-1 and TRBJ1-4 for the parts outside the CDR3, the full variable domain is SAVISQKPSRDICQRGTSLTIQCQVDSQVTMMFWYRQQPGQSLTLIATANQGSEATYESGFVIDKFPISRPNLTFSTLTVSNMSPEDSSIYLCSVDMGQGGEKLFFGSGTQLSVL.

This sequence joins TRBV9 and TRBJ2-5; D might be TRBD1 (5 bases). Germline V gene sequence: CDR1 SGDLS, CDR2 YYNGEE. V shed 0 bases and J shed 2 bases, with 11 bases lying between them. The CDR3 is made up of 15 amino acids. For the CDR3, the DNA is TGTGCCAGCAGCGTAGGGACAATACATCAAGAGACCCAGTACTTC. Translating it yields CASSVGTIHQETQYF. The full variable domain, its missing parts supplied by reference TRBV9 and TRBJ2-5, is DSGVTQTPKHLITATGQRVTLRCSPRSGDLSVYWYQQSLDQGLQFLIQYYNGEERAKGNILERFSAQQFPDLHSELNLSSLELGDSALYFCASSVGTIHQETQYFGPGTRLLVL.

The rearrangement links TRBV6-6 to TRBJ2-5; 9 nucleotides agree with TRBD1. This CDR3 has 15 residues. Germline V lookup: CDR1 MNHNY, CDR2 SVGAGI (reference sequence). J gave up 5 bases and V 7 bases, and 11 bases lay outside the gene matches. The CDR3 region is CASIPIQGAGETQYF. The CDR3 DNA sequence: TGTGCCAGCATACCGATACAGGGGGCAGGGGAGACCCAGTACTTC.

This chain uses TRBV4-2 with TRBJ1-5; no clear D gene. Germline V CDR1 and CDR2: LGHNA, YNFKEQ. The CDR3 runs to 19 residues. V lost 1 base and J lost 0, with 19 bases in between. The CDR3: CASSQAKSAADYSNQPQHF. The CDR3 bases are TGTGCCAGCAGCCAAGCAAAAAGTGCCGCGGACTATAGCAATCAGCCCCAGCATTTT.

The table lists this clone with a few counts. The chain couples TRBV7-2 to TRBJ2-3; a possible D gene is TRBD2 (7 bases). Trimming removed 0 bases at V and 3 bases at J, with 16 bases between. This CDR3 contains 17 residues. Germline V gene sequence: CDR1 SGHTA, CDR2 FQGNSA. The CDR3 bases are TGTGCCAGCAGCTTAGCGCTCGGGGGGCGAGGGACAGATACGCAGTATTTT. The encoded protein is CASSLALGGRGTDTQYF.

CDR3 amino acids: CASSPTWGPYEQFF. DNA of the CDR3: TGCGCCAGCAGCCCCACGTGGGGCCCATATGAGCAGTTCTTC. The chain uses TRBV5-1 and TRBJ2-1, with D possibly TRBD1 on 5 matching bases. CDR3 length: 14 amino acids. Germline lookup yields CDR1 SGHRS and CDR2 YFSETQ. V lost 4 bases to trimming and J lost 8 bases, with 16 bases between them.

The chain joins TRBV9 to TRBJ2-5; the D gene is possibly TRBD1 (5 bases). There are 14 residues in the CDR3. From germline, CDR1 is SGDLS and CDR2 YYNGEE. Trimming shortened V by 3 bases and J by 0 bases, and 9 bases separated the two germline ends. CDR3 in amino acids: CASSDGHNQETQYF. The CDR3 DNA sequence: TGTGCCAGCAGCGACGGACATAACCAAGAGACCCAGTACTTC.

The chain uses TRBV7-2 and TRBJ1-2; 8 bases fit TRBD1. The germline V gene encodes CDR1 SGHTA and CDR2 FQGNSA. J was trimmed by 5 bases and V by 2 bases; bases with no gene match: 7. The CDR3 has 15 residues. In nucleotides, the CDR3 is TGTGCCAGCAGCTTATCGATGGACAGGGAATATGGCTACACCTTC. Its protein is CASSLSMDREYGYTF.

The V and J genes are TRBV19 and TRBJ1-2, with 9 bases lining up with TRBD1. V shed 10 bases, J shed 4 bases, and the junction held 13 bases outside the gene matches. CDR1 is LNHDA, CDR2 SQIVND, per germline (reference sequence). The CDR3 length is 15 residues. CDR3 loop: CATLRGQGRSYGYTF. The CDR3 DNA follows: TGTGCCACCCTAAGGGGACAGGGAAGGAGCTATGGCTACACCTTC.

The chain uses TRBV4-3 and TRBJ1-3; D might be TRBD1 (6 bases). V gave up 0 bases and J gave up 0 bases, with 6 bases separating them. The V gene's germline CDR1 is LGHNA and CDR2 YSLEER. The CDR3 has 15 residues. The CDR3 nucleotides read TGCGCCAGCAGCCAAGAGGGGGCCTCTGGAAACACCATATATTTT. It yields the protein CASSQEGASGNTIYF.

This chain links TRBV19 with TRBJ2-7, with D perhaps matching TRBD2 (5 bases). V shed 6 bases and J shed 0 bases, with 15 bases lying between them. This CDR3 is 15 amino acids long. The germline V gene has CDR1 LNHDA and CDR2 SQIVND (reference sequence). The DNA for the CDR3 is TGTGCCAGTAGGACTACCAGCGGTAGCTCCTACGAGCAGTACTTC. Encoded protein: CASRTTSGSSYEQYF. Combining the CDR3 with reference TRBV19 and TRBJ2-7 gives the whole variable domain DGGITQSPKYLFRKEGQNVTLSCEQNLNHDAMYWYRQDPGQGLRLIYYSQIVNDFQKGDIAEGYSVSREKKESFPLTVTSAQKNPTAFYLCASRTTSGSSYEQYFGPGTRLTVT.

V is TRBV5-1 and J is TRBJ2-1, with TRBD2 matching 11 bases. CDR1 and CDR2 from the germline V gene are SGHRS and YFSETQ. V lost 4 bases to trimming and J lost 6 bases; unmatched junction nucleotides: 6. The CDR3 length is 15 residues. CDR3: CASSTSGGGTNEQFF. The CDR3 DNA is TGCGCCAGCAGCACTAGCGGGGGAGGAACCAATGAGCAGTTCTTC. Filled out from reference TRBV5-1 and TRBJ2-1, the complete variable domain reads KAGVTQTPRYLIKTRGQQVTLSCSPISGHRSVSWYQQTPGQGLQFLFEYFSETQRNKGNFPGRFSGRQFSNSRSEMNVSTLELGDSALYLCASSTSGGGTNEQFFGPGTRLTVL.

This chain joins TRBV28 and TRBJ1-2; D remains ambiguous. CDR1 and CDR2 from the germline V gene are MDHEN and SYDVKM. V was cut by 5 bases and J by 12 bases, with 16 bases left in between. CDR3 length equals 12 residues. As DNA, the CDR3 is TGTGCCAGCAGTCTTACTGAGGGTCCACACACCTTC. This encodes CASSLTEGPHTF.

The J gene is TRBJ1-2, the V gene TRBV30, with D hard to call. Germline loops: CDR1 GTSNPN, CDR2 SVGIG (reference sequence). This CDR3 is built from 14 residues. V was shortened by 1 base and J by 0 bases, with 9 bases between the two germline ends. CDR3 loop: CAWSDGTANYGYTF. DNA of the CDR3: TGTGCCTGGAGTGATGGAACAGCTAACTATGGCTACACCTTC.

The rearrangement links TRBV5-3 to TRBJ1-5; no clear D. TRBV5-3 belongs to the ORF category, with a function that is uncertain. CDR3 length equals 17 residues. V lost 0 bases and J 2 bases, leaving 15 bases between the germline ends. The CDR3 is CARSLAKEGRGNQPQHF. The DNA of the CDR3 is TGTGCCAGAAGCTTGGCGAAGGAGGGTAGGGGCAATCAGCCCCAGCATTTT.